These 19 T cell receptor beta chains were all obtained from the same sample, sequenced in a study of T cell repertoires in cytomegalovirus infection. No antigen is known for these receptors. In TCRdb, the reads were re-called with MiXCR into one record per CDR3 protein. The table has approximately 990,000 distinct CDR3 sequences, around 32% seen once. Material: cultured CD8+ T cells from PBMCs, obtained from culture after CMV antigen stimulation. The receptors originated from a human donor in good health (CMV status not recorded). Some clones in this sample may be carry-over from other donors' samples.

This clonotype was counted only a few times. Mismatch with germline at one junction end may stem from a read error. CDR3 nucleotide sequence: TGTGCCAGCAGCCAAGCGCTGGGGAGACTAGCGGGGTCATACGAGCAGTACTTT. Its protein product is CASSQALGRLAGSYEQYF. V gene TRBV4-1 combines with J gene TRBJ2-7; 11 bases are a match to TRBD2. Germline V lookup: CDR1 MGHRA, CDR2 YSYEKL. The CDR3 length is 18 residues.

The chain combines TRBV19 with TRBJ2-3; possibly TRBD1 for D (6 bases). With 4 bases removed from V and 2 bases from J, the gap between germline ends came to 10 bases. Germline CDR1 LNHDA, CDR2 SQIVND (reference sequence). The CDR3 contains 14 residues. CDR3 DNA: TGTGCCAGTAGTAACCAGGGGACCACAGATACGCAGTATTTT. Its protein product is CASSNQGTTDTQYF.

The V and J genes are TRBV6-1 and TRBJ2-7; no reliable D call. The V and J ends lost 0 bases and 4 bases respectively, with 13 bases between them. Germline assignment: CDR1 MNHNS and CDR2 SASEGT. This CDR3 has 15 amino acids. The chain's CDR3 is CASSEAVTRAYEQYV. The DNA for the CDR3 is TGTGCCAGCAGTGAAGCAGTGACACGGGCTTACGAGCAGTACGTC.

On this clonotype: A much larger clone lies one base from this, so it may be a read error. The J gene is TRBJ2-5, the V gene TRBV12-3 or TRBV12-4, with TRBD2 as a possible D gene (5 bases). The CDR3 covers 14 residues. Trimming removed 10 bases from V and 2 bases from J, with 17 bases in between. CDR3 region: CANSPGREQETQYF. CDR3 DNA: TGTGCCAACAGCCCCGGACGGGAACAAGAGACCCAGTACTTC.

The gene calls are TRBV12-3 or TRBV12-4 and TRBJ1-1; D is unresolved. The CDR3 covers 13 residues. V lost 3 bases and J lost 5, with 10 bases in between. CDR3 loop: CASSLAQETEAFF. CDR3 nucleotides: TGTGCCAGCAGTTTGGCCCAGGAAACTGAAGCTTTCTTT.

This clonotype has just a few counts. V usage is TRBV9 and J usage is TRBJ2-1; D call uncertain. V was trimmed by 0 bases and J by 5 bases, leaving 6 bases between them. Germline V lookup: CDR1 SGDLS, CDR2 YYNGEE. The CDR3 is made up of 13 amino acids. The CDR3 DNA reads TGTGCCAGCAGCGTAGTGGATGACAATGAGCAGTTCTTC. Protein sequence: CASSVVDDNEQFF. Full variable domain (remainder filled in from reference TRBV9 and TRBJ2-1): DSGVTQTPKHLITATGQRVTLRCSPRSGDLSVYWYQQSLDQGLQFLIQYYNGEERAKGNILERFSAQQFPDLHSELNLSSLELGDSALYFCASSVVDDNEQFFGPGTRLTVL.

The chain joins TRBV5-5 to TRBJ1-2; D might be TRBD1 (6 bases). CDR1 and CDR2 (germline): SGHKS, YYEKEE (reference sequence). The CDR3 spans 13 residues. V was cut by 4 bases and J by 7 bases, with 14 bases left in between. As DNA, the CDR3 is TGTGCCAGCAGCCCAGGGGATAGGGGTGGCTACACCTTC. Translating gives CASSPGDRGGYTF. Complete variable domain (other parts from reference TRBV5-5 and TRBJ1-2): DAGVTQSPTHLIKTRGQQVTLRCSPISGHKSVSWYQQVLGQGPQFIFQYYEKEERGRGNFPDRFSARQFPNYSSELNVNALLLGDSALYLCASSPGDRGGYTFGSGTRLTVV.

The chain is built from TRBV4-2 and TRBJ2-5, with 11 bases that match TRBD2. CDR3 length equals 18 residues. Trimming took 1 base from V and 0 from J; bases not matched to a gene: 7. Germline CDR1 reads LGHNA; CDR2 reads YNFKEQ. The CDR3: CASSQGELAGENQETQYF. The CDR3, as DNA: TGTGCCAGCAGCCAAGGCGAACTAGCGGGGGAGAACCAAGAGACCCAGTACTTC.

This clonotype was counted a few times. This chain uses TRBV5-5 with TRBJ2-3; 9 nucleotides agree with TRBD2. Germline CDR1 is SGHKS and CDR2 is YYEKEE (reference sequence). V lost 1 base and J lost 0; bases outside the gene matches: 9. The CDR3 runs 18 residues. The CDR3 sequence is CASSLRPSGALSTDTQYF. CDR3 bases: TGTGCCAGCAGCTTGAGGCCTAGCGGGGCGCTTAGCACAGATACGCAGTATTTT.

The chain combines TRBV5-6 with TRBJ1-1; D remains ambiguous. Trimming removed 0 bases from V and 1 base from J, with 7 bases in between. Germline-derived CDR1 and CDR2 are SGHDT and YYEEEE. The CDR3 spans 14 residues. The CDR3 region is CASSLGHWNTEAFF. The CDR3 DNA sequence: TGTGCCAGCAGCTTGGGGCACTGGAACACTGAAGCTTTCTTT.

The chain joins TRBV6-6 to TRBJ1-2, with 8 positions matching TRBD1. CDR1 and CDR2 from the germline V gene are MNHNY and SVGAGI (reference sequence). The CDR3 has 12 residues. The V gene end was trimmed by 5 bases and the J gene end by 7 bases; junction bases not matched to a gene: 3. The CDR3 loop reads CASSEDRAGYTF. As DNA, the CDR3 is TGTGCCAGCAGTGAGGACAGGGCTGGCTACACCTTC.

This clonotype was detected only a few times. The rearrangement joins TRBV7-9 to TRBJ2-3, with 7 positions matching TRBD1. CDR1 SEHNR and CDR2 FQNEAQ come from the germline V gene (reference sequence). There are 15 residues in the CDR3. V lost 7 bases, J lost 1 base, and 8 bases stayed unmatched. CDR3 residues: CASKNFGQGTDTQYF. In DNA, the CDR3 is TGTGCCAGCAAAAATTTTGGACAGGGCACAGATACGCAGTATTTT.

Only a few counts were recorded for this clonotype. V usage is TRBV11-3 and J usage is TRBJ2-5; 8 nucleotides agree with TRBD2. The germline gives CDR1 SGHNT, CDR2 YENEEA. The CDR3 is made up of 15 amino acids. The V and J ends lost 0 bases and 5 bases, in that order; junction bases with no gene match: 5. Written as DNA, the CDR3 is TGTGCCAGCAGCTTAGAAGCGGGGGAAGGGGAGACCCAGTACTTC. Translation gives CASSLEAGEGETQYF.

The chain is built from TRBV29-1 and TRBJ2-3; D perhaps matches TRBD1 (6 bases). This CDR3 is 13 amino acids long. Per germline, CDR1 SQVTM and CDR2 ANQGSEA. Trimming cost V 6 bases and J 3 bases, with 13 bases left between them. The CDR3 DNA follows: TGCAGCGTAGAAACAGGGAAGACAGATACGCAGTATTTT. This sequence encodes CSVETGKTDTQYF.

This clonotype has only a few counts. The chain combines TRBV7-9 with TRBJ1-4; the match to TRBD1 covers 9 bases. Trimming removed 5 bases from V and 5 bases from J; junction bases left unmatched: 3. Germline loops: CDR1 SEHNR, CDR2 FQNEAQ (reference sequence). This CDR3 comprises 14 residues. The CDR3 DNA follows: TGTGCCAGCAGCGCTGACAGGGGGAATGAAAAACTGTTTTTT. Amino acids: CASSADRGNEKLFF.

As for this clonotype: A read error may be the cause here, since a much bigger clone is one base away. In DNA, the CDR3 is TGTGCCAGCAGCTCCCCGGGACAGCTTCGAGAGACCCAGTACTTC. Its protein product is CASSSPGQLRETQYF. The V gene is TRBV7-6, the J gene TRBJ2-5; TRBD1 matches at 7 bases. The germline gives CDR1 SGHVS, CDR2 FNYEAQ. V lost 4 bases and J lost 4; bases outside the gene matches: 9. This CDR3 has 15 amino acids.

This clonotype occurred a few times. The chain employs TRBV6-6 and TRBJ2-3, with D unclear. CDR1 is MNHNY, CDR2 SVGAGI, per germline (reference sequence). There are 17 residues in the CDR3. The ends were cut back, 0 bases at V and 2 bases at J, with 15 bases in the middle. The CDR3 is CASSYSETKDDTDTQYF. Here the CDR3 DNA reads TGTGCCAGCAGTTACTCGGAGACAAAAGACGACACAGATACGCAGTATTTT.

The chain joins TRBV7-6 to TRBJ2-7, with 7 bases identical to TRBD1. Germline assignment: CDR1 SGHVS and CDR2 FNYEAQ. Trimming at V came to 4 bases and at J to 3 bases, leaving 9 bases not matched to a gene. The CDR3 runs 15 residues. DNA of the CDR3: TGTGCCAGCAGCTACGGGACAGCCGGCTACTACGAGCAGTACTTC. As protein: CASSYGTAGYYEQYF.

This chain joins TRBV28 and TRBJ1-3, with D tentatively TRBD1 (5 bases). V was pared by 5 bases and J by 0 bases, with 8 bases between. The germline V gene has CDR1 MDHEN and CDR2 SYDVKM. The CDR3 covers 14 residues. This CDR3 is CASSPGPSGNTIYF. The CDR3 coding sequence is TGTGCCAGCAGTCCGGGGCCCTCTGGAAACACCATATATTTT. Complete variable domain (other parts from reference TRBV28 and TRBJ1-3): DVKVTQSSRYLVKRTGEKVFLECVQDMDHENMFWYRQDPGLGLRLIYFSYDVKMKEKGDIPEGYSVSREKKERFSLILESASTNQTSMYLCASSPGPSGNTIYFGEGSWLTVV.